A selection of T cell receptor beta chains follows, all from one sample in a study of shared clonotypes between healthy human individuals. Only in-frame clones appear in the TCRdb table, and some are missing; sequencing was by immunoSEQ multiplex PCR. The sample has 550,000 to 750,000 clones, about 95% seen once; the top ten hold 0.11%. The sample taken for sequencing was naive CD8+ T cells sorted from blood. The receptors stem from a woman aged 25 to 39 in good health. Both conserved end residues are part of each CDR3. The order of the fields is J gene, V gene, D gene, clone size, CDR3 DNA, CDR3 protein. The D gene is left open where the match is weak. Only part of the rows carry a size: once, few, many, or a class if the clone is expanded.

J gene: TRBJ2-7
V gene: TRBV6-5
D gene: -
clone size: -
CDR3 DNA: TGTGCCAGCAGTTACTCGGCCGGCTACGAGCAGTACTTC
CDR3 protein: CASSYSAGYEQYF

J gene: TRBJ1-1
V gene: TRBV7-9
D gene: -
clone size: -
CDR3 DNA: TGTGCCAGCAGCTTTAGTGGTTCCGGGACGCCGGCTTTCTTT
CDR3 protein: CASSFSGSGTPAFF

J gene: TRBJ2-7
V gene: TRBV7-9
D gene: TRBD2
clone size: -
CDR3 DNA: TGTGCCAGCAGCCCGGGGGTAAAAAGCGGGAGCCCCTCCTACGAGCAGTACTTC
CDR3 protein: CASSPGVKSGSPSYEQYF

J gene: TRBJ2-2
V gene: TRBV27
D gene: -
clone size: -
CDR3 DNA: TGTGCCAGCAGTTTACTCTCCGCCGGGGAGCTGTTTTTT
CDR3 protein: CASSLLSAGELFF

J gene: TRBJ2-7
V gene: TRBV9
D gene: -
clone size: -
CDR3 DNA: TGTGCCAGCAGCGCCGACGGCTACGAGCAGTACTTC
CDR3 protein: CASSADGYEQYF

J gene: TRBJ2-1
V gene: TRBV27
D gene: TRBD2
clone size: -
CDR3 DNA: TGTGCCAGCAGTTCCGGGACTAGCGGCAATGAGCAGTTCTTC
CDR3 protein: CASSSGTSGNEQFF

J gene: TRBJ2-3
V gene: TRBV6-5
D gene: -
clone size: -
CDR3 DNA: TGTGCCAGCCGTCTTTCGGGAATAAGCGCAGATACGCAGTATTTT
CDR3 protein: CASRLSGISADTQYF

J gene: TRBJ2-7
V gene: TRBV19
D gene: TRBD1
clone size: -
CDR3 DNA: TGTGCCAGTAGTTTTTCCGGGACAGGGTTTGTGTACGAGCAGTACTTC
CDR3 protein: CASSFSGTGFVYEQYF

J gene: TRBJ2-2
V gene: TRBV27
D gene: -
clone size: -
CDR3 DNA: TGTGCCAGCAGTTTCGTAGGAGGGGAGCTGTTTTTT
CDR3 protein: CASSFVGGELFF

J gene: TRBJ2-4
V gene: TRBV19
D gene: TRBD1
clone size: -
CDR3 DNA: TGTGCCAGCACAGATATCGAGGGGACAGGGGTAACCAAAAACATTCAGTACTTC
CDR3 protein: CASTDIEGTGVTKNIQYF

J gene: TRBJ1-1
V gene: TRBV29-1
D gene: -
clone size: -
CDR3 DNA: TGCAGCGTCGATCTTGACCTGGGGGGGAAGGGTCGTTGGACTGAAGCTTTCTTT
CDR3 protein: CSVDLDLGGKGRWTEAFF

J gene: TRBJ2-3
V gene: TRBV5-6
D gene: -
clone size: -
CDR3 DNA: TGTGCCAGCAGCTTTTTGAGTATCACAGATACGCAGTATTTT
CDR3 protein: CASSFLSITDTQYF

J gene: TRBJ2-7
V gene: TRBV10-3
D gene: -
clone size: -
CDR3 DNA: TGTGCCATCAGTGAGTCTCAGGGTTCGAAGTACGAGCAGTACTTC
CDR3 protein: CAISESQGSKYEQYF

J gene: TRBJ2-3
V gene: TRBV7-8
D gene: -
clone size: -
CDR3 DNA: TGTGCCAGCAGCTTTCTAGCAGATACGCAGTATTTT
CDR3 protein: CASSFLADTQYF

J gene: TRBJ2-7
V gene: TRBV11-2
D gene: -
clone size: -
CDR3 DNA: TGTGCCAGCAGCTTAGAATGGGGCTACGAGCAGTACTTC
CDR3 protein: CASSLEWGYEQYF

J gene: TRBJ2-5
V gene: TRBV5-4
D gene: -
clone size: -
CDR3 DNA: TGTGCCAGCAGCTTGGGGGTTGAGACCCAGTACTTC
CDR3 protein: CASSLGVETQYF

J gene: TRBJ1-5
V gene: TRBV6-5
D gene: TRBD1
clone size: -
CDR3 DNA: TGTGCCAGCAGTCCCAGACAGGGAACGCAGCCCCAGCATTTT
CDR3 protein: CASSPRQGTQPQHF

J gene: TRBJ2-7
V gene: TRBV27
D gene: -
clone size: -
CDR3 DNA: TGTGCCAGCAGTTTTTACCAGGGGTCGGACGAGCAGTACTTC
CDR3 protein: CASSFYQGSDEQYF

J gene: TRBJ1-5
V gene: TRBV19
D gene: TRBD1
clone size: -
CDR3 DNA: TGTGCCAGTAGTTCCAGGGGGCCTGGGACAGGCGCGTTTGGACAGCCCCAGCATTTT
CDR3 protein: CASSSRGPGTGAFGQPQHF

J gene: TRBJ2-5
V gene: TRBV27
D gene: TRBD1
clone size: -
CDR3 DNA: TGTGCCAGCAGTTTATCTAGAGGGGGCAAGTGGGAGACCCAGTACTTC
CDR3 protein: CASSLSRGGKWETQYF

J gene: TRBJ2-7
V gene: TRBV27
D gene: -
clone size: -
CDR3 DNA: TGTGCCAGCAGTTTATCAGGAGGGAGCCACGAGCAGTACTTC
CDR3 protein: CASSLSGGSHEQYF

J gene: TRBJ2-7
V gene: TRBV5-6
D gene: TRBD2
clone size: -
CDR3 DNA: TGTGCCAGCAGCCCTAAGGGATGGCGGGAGGAGTCCCACGAGCAGTACTTC
CDR3 protein: CASSPKGWREESHEQYF

J gene: TRBJ1-2
V gene: TRBV9
D gene: -
clone size: -
CDR3 DNA: TGTGCCAGCAGCGTAGGAGACGGGCCCTTGGGGGGCTACACCTTC
CDR3 protein: CASSVGDGPLGGYTF

J gene: TRBJ2-7
V gene: TRBV28
D gene: TRBD1
clone size: -
CDR3 DNA: TGTGCCAGCAGTTCGGGACAGGGGCTCAACTACGAGCAGTACTTC
CDR3 protein: CASSSGQGLNYEQYF

J gene: TRBJ1-1
V gene: TRBV27
D gene: -
clone size: -
CDR3 DNA: TGTGCCAGCAGTTCGGGCCCCCCGGCCACTGAAGCTTTCTTT
CDR3 protein: CASSSGPPATEAFF

J gene: TRBJ1-1
V gene: TRBV5-4
D gene: -
clone size: few
CDR3 DNA: TGTGCCAGCAGCTTAAACACTGAAGCTTTCTTT
CDR3 protein: CASSLNTEAFF

J gene: TRBJ2-5
V gene: TRBV9
D gene: TRBD2
clone size: once
CDR3 DNA: TGTGCCAGCGGTAGCGGGACCACTCATCAAGAGACCCAGTACTTC
CDR3 protein: CASGSGTTHQETQYF

J gene: TRBJ2-7
V gene: TRBV28
D gene: -
clone size: -
CDR3 DNA: TGTGCCAGCAGTTTATTGGGGGGGCACGAGCAGTACTTC
CDR3 protein: CASSLLGGHEQYF

J gene: TRBJ1-5
V gene: TRBV13
D gene: -
clone size: -
CDR3 DNA: TGTGCCAGCAGCCTAGGTCCAGGGCCCAATCAGCCCCAGCATTTT
CDR3 protein: CASSLGPGPNQPQHF

J gene: TRBJ2-1
V gene: TRBV7-8
D gene: TRBD2
clone size: -
CDR3 DNA: TGTGCCAGCAGCCCCCCACCAGCGGGAGGGTCCCGTGAGCAGTTCTTC
CDR3 protein: CASSPPPAGGSREQFF